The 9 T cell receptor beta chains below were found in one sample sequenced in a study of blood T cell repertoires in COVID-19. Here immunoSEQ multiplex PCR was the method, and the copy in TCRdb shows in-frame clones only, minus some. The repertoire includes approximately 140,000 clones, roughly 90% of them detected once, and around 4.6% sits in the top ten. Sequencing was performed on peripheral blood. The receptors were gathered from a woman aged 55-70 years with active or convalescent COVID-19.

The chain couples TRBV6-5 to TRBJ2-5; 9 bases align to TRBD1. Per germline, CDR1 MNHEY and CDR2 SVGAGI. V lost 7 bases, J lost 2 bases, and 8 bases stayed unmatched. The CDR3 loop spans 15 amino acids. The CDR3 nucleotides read TGTGCCAGCAACCGGGGGACAGGGAGGCAAGAGACCCAGTACTTC. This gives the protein CASNRGTGRQETQYF.

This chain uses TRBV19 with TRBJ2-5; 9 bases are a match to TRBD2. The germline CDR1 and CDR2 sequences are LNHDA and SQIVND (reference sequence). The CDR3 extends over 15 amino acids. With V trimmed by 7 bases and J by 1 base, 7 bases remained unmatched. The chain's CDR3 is CASTGSGGFQETQYF. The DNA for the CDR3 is TGTGCCAGTACCGGTAGCGGGGGATTCCAAGAGACCCAGTACTTC.

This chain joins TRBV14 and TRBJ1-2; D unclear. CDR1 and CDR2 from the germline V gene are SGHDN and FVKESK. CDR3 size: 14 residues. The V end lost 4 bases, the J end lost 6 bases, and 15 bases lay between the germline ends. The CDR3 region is CASSPLTMPDGYTF. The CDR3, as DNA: TGTGCCAGCAGCCCACTAACAATGCCGGATGGCTACACCTTC.

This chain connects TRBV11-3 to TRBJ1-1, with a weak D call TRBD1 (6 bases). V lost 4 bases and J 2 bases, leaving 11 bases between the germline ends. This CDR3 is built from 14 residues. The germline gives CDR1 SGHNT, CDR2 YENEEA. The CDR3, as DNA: TGTGCCAGCAGCTCGGGGGGCTATAACACTGAAGCTTTCTTT. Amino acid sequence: CASSSGGYNTEAFF.

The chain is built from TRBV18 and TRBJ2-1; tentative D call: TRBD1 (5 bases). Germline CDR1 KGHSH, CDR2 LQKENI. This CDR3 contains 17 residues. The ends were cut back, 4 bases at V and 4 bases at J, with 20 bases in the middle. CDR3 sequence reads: CASSLTQGRASYNEQFF. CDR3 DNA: TGTGCCAGCTCACTTACTCAGGGAAGGGCGTCTTACAATGAGCAGTTCTTC.

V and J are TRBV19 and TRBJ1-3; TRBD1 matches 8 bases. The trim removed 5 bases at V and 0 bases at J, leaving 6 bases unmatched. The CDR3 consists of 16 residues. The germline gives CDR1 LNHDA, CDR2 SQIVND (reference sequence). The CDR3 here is CASSPATGGSGNTIYF. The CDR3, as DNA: TGTGCCAGTAGTCCGGCAACAGGGGGCTCTGGAAACACCATATATTTT.

CDR3 sequence reads: CATSSGMTGLNTEAFF. The CDR3 DNA sequence: TGTGCCACCAGCAGCGGGATGACAGGATTGAACACTGAAGCTTTCTTT. The gene calls are TRBV15 and TRBJ1-1; the D gene is possibly TRBD1 (6 bases). The CDR3 runs 16 residues. Trimming removed 3 bases at V and 0 bases at J, with 14 bases between. Germline V lookup: CDR1 LNHNV, CDR2 YYDKDF (reference sequence).

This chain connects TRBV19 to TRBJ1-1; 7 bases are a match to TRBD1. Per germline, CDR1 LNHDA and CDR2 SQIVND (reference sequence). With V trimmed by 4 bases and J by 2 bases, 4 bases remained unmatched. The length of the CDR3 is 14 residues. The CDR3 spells CASSTGTANTEAFF. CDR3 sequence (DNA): TGTGCCAGTAGTACCGGGACAGCTAACACTGAAGCTTTCTTT.

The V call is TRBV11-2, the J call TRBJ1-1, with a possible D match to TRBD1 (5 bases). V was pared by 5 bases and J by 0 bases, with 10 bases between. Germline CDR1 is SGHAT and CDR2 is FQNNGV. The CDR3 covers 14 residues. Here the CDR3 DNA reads TGTGCCAGCAGCCGACAGACCGTGAACACTGAAGCTTTCTTT. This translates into CASSRQTVNTEAFF.